This is a list of T cell receptor beta chains from one sample in a study of cytomegalovirus exposure and HLA in healthy donors. The table came from immunoSEQ multiplex PCR; TCRdb's copy has only in-frame clones and leaves some out. The sample records under 250,000 clones, about 85% being singletons. Sequencing was performed on PBMCs. Source of these receptors: a girl aged 2-9 years in good health and CMV-seronegative. The CDR3 runs from the conserved cysteine through the conserved F or W. D genes are given only for firm matches. The size field is filled for only some rows; it gives once, few, many or a size class.

v_gene	abundance	d_gene	len	j_gene	CDR3aa	CDR3nt
TRBV6-1	-	-	13	TRBJ1-2	CASSETANYGYTF	TGTGCCAGCAGTGAGACAGCAAACTATGGCTACACCTTC
TRBV19	-	-	12	TRBJ2-1	CASSIRDNEQFF	TGTGCCAGTAGTATCCGCGACAATGAGCAGTTCTTC
TRBV13	once	-	14	TRBJ2-7	CASSLAGESYEQYF	TGTGCCAGCAGCTTAGCGGGAGAATCCTACGAGCAGTACTTC
TRBV5-6	-	TRBD2	17	TRBJ2-5	CASSLALAGGTWETQYF	TGTGCCAGCAGCTTGGCTCTAGCGGGGGGTACTTGGGAGACCCAGTACTTC
TRBV7-3	-	-	15	TRBJ1-6	CASSTVGQGNSPLHF	TGTGCCAGCAGCACCGTAGGGCAGGGGAATTCACCCCTCCACTTT
TRBV7-7	-	-	15	TRBJ2-1	CASSQGLTNYNEQFF	TGTGCCAGCAGCCAGGGGCTGACCAACTACAATGAGCAGTTCTTC
TRBV5-1	-	TRBD2	16	TRBJ2-5	CASSGLYGGGQETQYF	TGCGCCAGCAGCGGTCTATACGGGGGGGGGCAAGAGACCCAGTACTTC
TRBV5-4	-	TRBD2	15	TRBJ2-1	CASSLSGVAYNEQFF	TGTGCCAGCAGCTTAAGCGGGGTGGCCTACAATGAGCAGTTCTTC
TRBV7-2	-	-	13	TRBJ2-5	CASRRTERETQYF	TGTGCCAGCAGACGGACAGAACGAGAGACCCAGTACTTC
TRBV6-5	-	-	14	TRBJ2-3	CASRPATLADTQYF	TGTGCCAGCAGGCCCGCCACCTTAGCAGATACGCAGTATTTT
TRBV30	-	-	19	TRBJ1-1	CAWTYSIRGLSNMNTEAFF	TGTGCCTGGACGTACTCAATAAGGGGCCTTTCTAATATGAACACTGAAGCTTTCTTT
TRBV19	-	TRBD1	16	TRBJ1-6	CASSLNRQGSNSPLHF	TGTGCCAGTAGTTTAAACCGACAGGGCTCCAATTCACCCCTCCACTTT
TRBV7-9	-	TRBD2	15	TRBJ2-3	CASSFGRGGTDTQYF	TGTGCCAGCAGCTTTGGGCGGGGGGGCACAGATACGCAGTATTTT
TRBV29-1	-	-	12	TRBJ2-5	CSVEWGVETQYF	TGCAGCGTTGAATGGGGGGTGGAGACCCAGTACTTC
TRBV30	-	-	14	TRBJ2-5	CAWSVHARGETQYF	TGTGCCTGGAGTGTACACGCTAGGGGGGAGACCCAGTACTTC
TRBV27	-	-	14	TRBJ2-1	CASSLNRDRYEQFF	TGTGCCAGCAGTCTGAACAGGGATCGGTATGAGCAGTTCTTC
TRBV10-1	-	TRBD2	14	TRBJ2-3	CASSYSGGLGTQYF	TGCGCCAGCAGTTATAGCGGGGGGCTAGGTACGCAGTATTTT
TRBV10-2	-	-	15	TRBJ1-1	CASSEVGGVRTEAFF	TGCGCCAGCAGTGAGGTTGGGGGGGTGAGGACTGAAGCTTTCTTT
TRBV6-1	-	-	15	TRBJ2-1	CASRGRTWGWNEQFF	TGTGCCAGCCGAGGTAGGACTTGGGGTTGGAATGAGCAGTTCTTC
TRBV27	once	TRBD1	14	TRBJ1-1	CASSVGGAGTEAFF	TGTGCCAGCAGCGTAGGGGGCGCGGGCACTGAAGCTTTCTTT
TRBV25-1	-	TRBD2	14	TRBJ2-3	CASSEMRSGGTQYF	TGTGCCAGCAGTGAGATGAGGAGCGGGGGTACGCAGTATTTT
TRBV30	-	TRBD2	14	TRBJ2-1	CAWASGLAGVEQFF	TGTGCCTGGGCCTCGGGACTAGCGGGAGTCGAGCAGTTCTTC
TRBV6-1	-	TRBD1	14	TRBJ1-1	CASTQTGRNTEAFF	TGTGCCAGCACCCAGACAGGGCGGAACACTGAAGCTTTCTTT
TRBV4-2	-	TRBD2	17	TRBJ2-3	CASSQEGTSGSGDTQYF	TGTGCCAGCAGCCAAGAAGGCACTAGCGGGAGCGGAGATACGCAGTATTTT
TRBV30	-	-	17	TRBJ1-1	CAWTISRTRAAATEAFF	TGTGCCTGGACCATCTCACGTACCCGAGCAGCGGCGACTGAAGCTTTCTTT
TRBV4-1	-	-	14	TRBJ2-2	CASSQVGGTGELFF	TGCGCCAGCAGCCAAGTTGGGGGGACCGGGGAGCTGTTTTTT
TRBV30	-	TRBD1	15	TRBJ1-3	CAWSVLGTAIRTIYF	TGTGCCTGGAGTGTACTCGGGACAGCCATCCGCACCATATATTTT
TRBV7-2	-	TRBD1	14	TRBJ1-2	CASSEDRGQYGYTF	TGTGCCAGCAGCGAGGACAGGGGGCAGTATGGCTACACCTTC
TRBV7-2	-	-	13	TRBJ2-7	CASSLDRAYEQYF	TGTGCCAGCAGCTTAGACAGGGCGTACGAGCAGTACTTC
TRBV6-5	few	-	13	TRBJ1-4	CASRSGGSEKLFF	TGTGCCAGCAGATCGGGGGGGAGTGAAAAACTGTTTTTT
TRBV30	-	-	15	TRBJ2-1	CAWSEDSPTWNEQFF	TGTGCCTGGAGTGAGGACAGCCCTACATGGAATGAGCAGTTCTTC
TRBV7-9	-	-	16	TRBJ1-1	CASSASRAPMNTEAFF	TGTGCCAGCAGCGCCTCACGCGCCCCTATGAACACTGAAGCTTTCTTT
TRBV7-9	-	TRBD1	12	TRBJ2-7	CASRDRAYEQYF	TGTGCCAGCCGGGACAGAGCCTACGAGCAGTACTTC
TRBV7-3	few	TRBD2	15	TRBJ2-1	CASSLERGGYNEQFF	TGTGCCAGCAGCTTAGAGCGGGGGGGTTACAATGAGCAGTTCTTC
TRBV2	-	TRBD2	18	TRBJ2-3	CASNRGTSGGPSTDTQYF	TGTGCCAGCAACAGAGGGACTAGCGGGGGGCCAAGCACAGATACGCAGTATTTT
TRBV6-4	-	-	14	TRBJ1-1	CASSDFPQGSEAFF	TGTGCCAGCAGTGACTTTCCCCAGGGGTCTGAAGCTTTCTTT
TRBV11-3	-	TRBD1	15	TRBJ1-1	CASSLTGQLNTEAFF	TGTGCCAGCAGCTTAACGGGACAGCTTAACACTGAAGCTTTCTTT
TRBV25-1	once	TRBD1	15	TRBJ1-3	CASSETGISGNTIYF	TGTGCCAGCAGTGAGACAGGGATTTCTGGAAACACCATATATTTT
TRBV25-1	-	TRBD1	15	TRBJ1-2	CASSEYRGTGHGYTF	TGTGCCAGCAGTGAATATAGGGGGACAGGACATGGCTACACCTTC
TRBV11-2	-	-	16	TRBJ1-5	CASSLTTGSGNQPQHF	TGTGCCAGCAGCTTGACTACGGGGAGTGGCAATCAGCCCCAGCATTTT
TRBV4-1	few	TRBD1	14	TRBJ2-7	CASSQEQTGREQYF	TGCGCCAGCAGCCAAGAACAGACAGGGCGCGAGCAGTACTTC
TRBV5-4	-	-	17	TRBJ2-1	CASSLGDRGGKNNEQFF	TGTGCCAGCAGCTTGGGTGATCGCGGGGGCAAAAACAATGAGCAGTTCTTC
TRBV19	-	-	16	TRBJ1-1	CASSTRTWLEGSEAFF	TGTGCCAGTAGTACCCGGACGTGGCTGGAGGGTTCTGAAGCTTTCTTT
TRBV6-1	-	-	12	TRBJ1-5	CASTRGDQPQHF	TGTGCCAGCACGCGGGGCGATCAGCCCCAGCATTTT
TRBV18	-	-	14	TRBJ1-1	CASSPGAGNTEAFF	TGTGCCAGCTCACCGGGGGCGGGGAACACTGAAGCTTTCTTT
TRBV5-4	-	TRBD1	15	TRBJ1-3	CASSHNLQGSNTIYF	TGTGCCAGCAGCCACAACCTACAGGGGTCGAACACCATATATTTT
TRBV16	-	-	15	TRBJ1-4	CASSQSWQNNEKLFF	TGTGCCAGCAGCCAATCCTGGCAGAATAATGAAAAACTGTTTTTT
TRBV30	few	TRBD1	17	TRBJ1-5	CACSRDRVTGHNQPQHF	TGTGCCTGCTCCCGGGACAGGGTAACGGGTCACAATCAGCCCCAGCATTTT
TRBV2	-	-	14	TRBJ2-1	CASSTYYRAGEQFF	TGTGCCAGCAGTACCTATTACAGGGCTGGTGAGCAGTTCTTC
TRBV11-2	-	TRBD1	15	TRBJ2-7	CASSLVGQGAREQYF	TGTGCCAGCAGCTTGGTGGGACAGGGGGCGCGCGAGCAGTACTTC
TRBV11-2	once	TRBD1	13	TRBJ1-5	CASSDRGNQPQHF	TGTGCCAGCAGCGACAGGGGTAATCAGCCCCAGCATTTT
TRBV19	-	-	14	TRBJ1-5	CASSVGYSNQPQHF	TGTGCCAGTAGTGTCGGTTATAGCAATCAGCCCCAGCATTTT
TRBV19	-	TRBD1	15	TRBJ1-2	CASKPDRGTPYGYTF	TGTGCCAGTAAACCGGACAGGGGCACTCCCTATGGCTACACCTTC
TRBV4-2	-	TRBD1	18	TRBJ1-3	CASSQGRLGQGAGNTIYF	TGTGCCAGCAGCCAAGGCCGCTTAGGACAGGGGGCTGGAAACACCATATATTTT